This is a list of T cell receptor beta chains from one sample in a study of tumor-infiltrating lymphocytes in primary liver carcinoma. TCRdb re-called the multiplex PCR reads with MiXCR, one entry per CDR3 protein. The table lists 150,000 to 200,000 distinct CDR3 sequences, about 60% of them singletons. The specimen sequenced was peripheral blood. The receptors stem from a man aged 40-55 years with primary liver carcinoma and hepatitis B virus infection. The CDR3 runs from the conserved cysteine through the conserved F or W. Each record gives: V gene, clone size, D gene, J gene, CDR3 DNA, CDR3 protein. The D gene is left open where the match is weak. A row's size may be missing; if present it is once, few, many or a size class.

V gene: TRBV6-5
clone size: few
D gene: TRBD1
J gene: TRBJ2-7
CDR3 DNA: TGTGCCAGCAGTTCCCGGGACAGGGTTTACGAGCAGTACTTC
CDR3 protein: CASSSRDRVYEQYF

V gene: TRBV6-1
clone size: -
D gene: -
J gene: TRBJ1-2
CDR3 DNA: TGTGCCCGCAGTGAAAGGACGGGTGGCTACACCTTC
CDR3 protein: CARSERTGGYTF

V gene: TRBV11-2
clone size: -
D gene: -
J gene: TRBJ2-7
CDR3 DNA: TGTGCCAGCAGCTCCCCCGGGGGGCTATACACCTACGAGCAGTATTTC
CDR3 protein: CASSSPGGLYTYEQYF

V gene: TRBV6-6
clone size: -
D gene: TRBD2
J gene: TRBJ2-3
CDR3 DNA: TGTGCCAGCAGTCTTGGGACTAGCGGGACCGCAGATACGCAGTATTTT
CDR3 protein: CASSLGTSGTADTQYF

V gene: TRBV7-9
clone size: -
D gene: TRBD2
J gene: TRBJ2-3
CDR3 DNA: TGTGCCATAGAGCGGGAGGGGAGCACAGATACGCAGTATTTT
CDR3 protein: CAIEREGSTDTQYF

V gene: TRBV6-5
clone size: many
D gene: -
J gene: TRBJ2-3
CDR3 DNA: TGTGCCAGCAGTCCGGGTGGCTCGGCAGATACGCAGTATTTT
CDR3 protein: CASSPGGSADTQYF

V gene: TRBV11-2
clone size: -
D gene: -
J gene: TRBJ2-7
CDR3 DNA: TGTGCCTGCAGCTTAGCCACCCACGAGCAGTACTTC
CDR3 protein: CACSLATHEQYF

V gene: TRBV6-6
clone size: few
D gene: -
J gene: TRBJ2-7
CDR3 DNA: TGTGCCAGCAGTTCCCCCAGCGATCTCTACGAGCAGTACTTC
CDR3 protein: CASSSPSDLYEQYF

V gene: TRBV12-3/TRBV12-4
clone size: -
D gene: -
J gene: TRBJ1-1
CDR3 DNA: TGTACCAGCAGTTTTGGTATGGGGGCGCGGGCTGAAGCTTTCTTT
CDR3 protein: CTSSFGMGARAEAFF

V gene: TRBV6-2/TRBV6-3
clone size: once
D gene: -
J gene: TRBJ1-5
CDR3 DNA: TGTGCCAGCAGTCCCCAGCGGACAGAGCAAGGGAGCAATCAGCCCCAGCATTTT
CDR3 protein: CASSPQRTEQGSNQPQHF

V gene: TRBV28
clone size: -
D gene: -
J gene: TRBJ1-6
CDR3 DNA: TGTGCCAGCAGTCCTGCTGGCGGCGGAGGGTACTTT
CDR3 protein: CASSPAGGGGYF

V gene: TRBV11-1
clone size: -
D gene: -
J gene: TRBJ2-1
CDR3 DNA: TGTGCCATCAACTACCCTGACAATGAGCAGTTCTTC
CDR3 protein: CAINYPDNEQFF

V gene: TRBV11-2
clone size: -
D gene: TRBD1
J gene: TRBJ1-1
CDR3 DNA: TGTGCCAGCAGCTTCATGGACAGGGGGGACGCTGAAGTTTTCTTT
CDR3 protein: CASSFMDRGDAEVFF

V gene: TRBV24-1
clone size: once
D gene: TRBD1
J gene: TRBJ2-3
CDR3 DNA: TGTGCCACCAGTGACTCCGGGACAGGGACAGTCTTGGGCACAGATACGCAGTATTTT
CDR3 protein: CATSDSGTGTVLGTDTQYF

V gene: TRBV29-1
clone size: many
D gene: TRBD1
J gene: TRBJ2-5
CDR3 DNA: TGCAGCGTTGGGGGAGACAGGGCAGAGACCCAGTACTTC
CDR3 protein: CSVGGDRAETQYF

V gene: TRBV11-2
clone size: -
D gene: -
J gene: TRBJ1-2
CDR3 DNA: TGTGCCGGCAGCTTAGATGGGGATGGCTGCACCTTC
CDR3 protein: CAGSLDGDGCTF

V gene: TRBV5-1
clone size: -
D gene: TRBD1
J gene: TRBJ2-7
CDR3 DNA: TGCGCCAGCAGCTTGGATTCCGGGACAGGGAAGTGGTACTTC
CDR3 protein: CASSLDSGTGKWYF

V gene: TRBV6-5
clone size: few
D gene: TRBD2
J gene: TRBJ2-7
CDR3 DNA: TGTGCCAGCAGTGAAGGCGGGGGGCAATACGAGCAGTACTTC
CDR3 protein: CASSEGGGQYEQYF

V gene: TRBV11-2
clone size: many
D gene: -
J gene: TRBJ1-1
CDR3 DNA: TGTGCCAGCAGCTTTCACATGAACACTGAAGCTTTCTTT
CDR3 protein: CASSFHMNTEAFF

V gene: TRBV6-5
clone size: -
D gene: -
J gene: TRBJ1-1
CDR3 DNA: TGTGTCAGCAGTTACTCAGGGGTAGGTTTCACTGAAGCTTTCTTT
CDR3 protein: CVSSYSGVGFTEAFF

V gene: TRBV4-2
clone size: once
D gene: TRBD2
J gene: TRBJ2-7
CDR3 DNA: TGTGCCAGCAGCCTACGACTAGCGTCGGACTCCTACGAGCAGTACTTC
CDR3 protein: CASSLRLASDSYEQYF

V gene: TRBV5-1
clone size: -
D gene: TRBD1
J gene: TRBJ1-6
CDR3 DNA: TGCGCCAGCCGCCAGGGGGTAGGTAATTCACCCCTCCACTTT
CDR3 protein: CASRQGVGNSPLHF

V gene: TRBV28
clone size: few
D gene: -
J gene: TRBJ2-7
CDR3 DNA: TGTGCCAGCAGTTTGGGCGTAGTAGATTACGAGCAGTACTTC
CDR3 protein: CASSLGVVDYEQYF

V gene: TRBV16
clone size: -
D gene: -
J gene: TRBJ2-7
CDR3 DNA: TGTGCCAGCAGCCAATCGAACTCCGCCTACGAGCGGTACTTC
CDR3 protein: CASSQSNSAYERYF

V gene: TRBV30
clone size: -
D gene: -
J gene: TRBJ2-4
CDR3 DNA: TGTGCCTGGAGGCCCGGACCAGGCATAAACATTCAGTACTTC
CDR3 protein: CAWRPGPGINIQYF

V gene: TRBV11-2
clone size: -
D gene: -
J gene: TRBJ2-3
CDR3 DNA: TGTGCCAGAAGCAACACAAAAACAGATACGCAATATTTT
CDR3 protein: CARSNTKTDTQYF

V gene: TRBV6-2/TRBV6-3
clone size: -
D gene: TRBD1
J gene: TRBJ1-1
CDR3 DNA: TGTGCCAGCAGTTACTCTTTGGACAGGGGAGAGAACACTGAAGCTTTCTTT
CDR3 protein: CASSYSLDRGENTEAFF

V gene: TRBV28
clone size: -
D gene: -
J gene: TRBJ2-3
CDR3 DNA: TGTGCCAGCAATTTGAACCCAGTGGTTCCAGATACGCAGTATTTT
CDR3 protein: CASNLNPVVPDTQYF

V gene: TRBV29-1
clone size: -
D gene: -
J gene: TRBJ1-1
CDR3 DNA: TGCAGCGTTCCAGTAGAGGGGCTGAACACTGAAGCTTTCTTT
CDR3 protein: CSVPVEGLNTEAFF

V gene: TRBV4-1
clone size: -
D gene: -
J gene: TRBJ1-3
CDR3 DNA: TGCGCCAGCAGCCAACCACTGTCCTCTGGAAACACCATATATTTT
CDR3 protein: CASSQPLSSGNTIYF

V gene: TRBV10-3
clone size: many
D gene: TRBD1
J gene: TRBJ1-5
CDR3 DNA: TGTGCCATCTCGGACAGGGAGAAATATCAGCCCCAGCATTTT
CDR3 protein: CAISDREKYQPQHF

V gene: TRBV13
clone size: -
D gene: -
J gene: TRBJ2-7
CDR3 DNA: TGTGCCAGCAGCTTAGGCCGATACATAGGAGGGGAGCAGTACTTC
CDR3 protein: CASSLGRYIGGEQYF

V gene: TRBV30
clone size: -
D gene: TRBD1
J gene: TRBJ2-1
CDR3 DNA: TGTGCCTGGAGTGTCCGGGACAGGGAGTACAGTGAGCAGTTCTTC
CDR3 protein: CAWSVRDREYSEQFF

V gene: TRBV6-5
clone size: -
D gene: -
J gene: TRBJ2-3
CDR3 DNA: TGTGCCAGCAGTCCCCCGATGGGGGCCGGGGAGTGTTTT
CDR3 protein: CASSPPMGAGECF

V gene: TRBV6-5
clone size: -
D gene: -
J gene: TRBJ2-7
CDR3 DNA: TGTGCCAGCAGTTCGTCTAGACCTCAGGGGAGAAACGAGCAGTACTTC
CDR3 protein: CASSSSRPQGRNEQYF

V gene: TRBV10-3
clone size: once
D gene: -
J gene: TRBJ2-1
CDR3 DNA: TGTGCCATCAGTGAGTCCGATGGGATTAGCTCCTTCTTC
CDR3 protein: CAISESDGISSFF

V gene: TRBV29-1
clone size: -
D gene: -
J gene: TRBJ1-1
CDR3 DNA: TGCAGCGTTTCGAGTTACACTGAAGCTTTCTTT
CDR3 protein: CSVSSYTEAFF

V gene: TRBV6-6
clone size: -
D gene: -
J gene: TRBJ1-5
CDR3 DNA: TGTGCCAGCAGTTACTCCCCCCATCAGCCCCAGCATTTT
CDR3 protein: CASSYSPHQPQHF

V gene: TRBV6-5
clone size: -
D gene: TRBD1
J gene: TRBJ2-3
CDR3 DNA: TGTGCCAGCAGACTCGACAGGGCAGATACGCAGTATTTT
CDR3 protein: CASRLDRADTQYF

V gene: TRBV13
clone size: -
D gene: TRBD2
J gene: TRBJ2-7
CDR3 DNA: TGTGCCGGTAACTCCGGGACTAGCGAGCAGTACTTC
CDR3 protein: CAGNSGTSEQYF

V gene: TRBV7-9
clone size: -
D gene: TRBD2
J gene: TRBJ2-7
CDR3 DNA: TGTGCCAGCAGACCCGCTAGCGGGGGAACCTACGAGCAGTACTTC
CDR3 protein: CASRPASGGTYEQYF

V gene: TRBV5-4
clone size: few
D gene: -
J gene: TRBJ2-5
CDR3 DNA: TGTGCCAGTAGCGACACAGGGACCCAAGAGACCCAGTACTTC
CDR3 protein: CASSDTGTQETQYF

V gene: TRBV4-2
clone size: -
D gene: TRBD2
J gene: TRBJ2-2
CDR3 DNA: TGTGCCAGCAGCCAAGATAAGGTAGCGGGGTCCAAGGGGGAGCTGTTTTTT
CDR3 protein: CASSQDKVAGSKGELFF

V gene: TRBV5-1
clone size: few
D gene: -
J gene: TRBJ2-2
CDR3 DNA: TGCGCCAGCAGCTTATATGGACAGTCGAACACCGGGGAGCTGTTTTTT
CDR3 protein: CASSLYGQSNTGELFF